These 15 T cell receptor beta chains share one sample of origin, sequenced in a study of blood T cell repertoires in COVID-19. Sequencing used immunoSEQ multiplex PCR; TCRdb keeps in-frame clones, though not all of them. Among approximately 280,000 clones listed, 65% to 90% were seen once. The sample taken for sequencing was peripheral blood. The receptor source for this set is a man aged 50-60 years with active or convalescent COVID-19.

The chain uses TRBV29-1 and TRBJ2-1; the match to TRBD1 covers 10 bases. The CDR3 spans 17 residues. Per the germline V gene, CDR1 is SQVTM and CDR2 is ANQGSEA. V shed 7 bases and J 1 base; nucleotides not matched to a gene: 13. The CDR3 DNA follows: TGCAGCGCTCCGGGACAGGGGTCTGTTGGATCCTACAATGAGCAGTTCTTC. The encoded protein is CSAPGQGSVGSYNEQFF.

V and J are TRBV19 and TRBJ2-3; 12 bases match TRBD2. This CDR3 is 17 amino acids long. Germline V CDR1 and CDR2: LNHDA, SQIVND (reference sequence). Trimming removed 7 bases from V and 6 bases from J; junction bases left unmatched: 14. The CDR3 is CASTNNLAGGPSDTQYF. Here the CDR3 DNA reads TGTGCCAGTACCAATAATCTAGCGGGAGGGCCATCGGATACGCAGTATTTT.

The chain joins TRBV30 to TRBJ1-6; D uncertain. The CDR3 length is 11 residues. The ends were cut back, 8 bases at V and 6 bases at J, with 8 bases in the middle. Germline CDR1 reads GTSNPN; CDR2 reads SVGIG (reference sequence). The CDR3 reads CALEGNSPLHF. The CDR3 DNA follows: TGTGCCCTTGAGGGTAATTCACCCCTCCACTTT. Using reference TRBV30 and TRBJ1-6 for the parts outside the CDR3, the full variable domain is SQTIHQWPATLVQPVGSPLSLECTVEGTSNPNLYWYRQAAGRGLQLLFYSVGIGQISSEVPQNLSASRPQDRQFILSSKKLLLSDSGFYLCALEGNSPLHFGNGTRLTVT.

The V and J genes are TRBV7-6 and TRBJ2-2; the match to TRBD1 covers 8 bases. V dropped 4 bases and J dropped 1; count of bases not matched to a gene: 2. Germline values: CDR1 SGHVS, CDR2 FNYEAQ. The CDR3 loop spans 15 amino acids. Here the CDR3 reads CASSSGQGNTGELFF. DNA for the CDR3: TGTGCCAGCAGCTCCGGACAGGGGAACACCGGGGAGCTGTTTTTT.

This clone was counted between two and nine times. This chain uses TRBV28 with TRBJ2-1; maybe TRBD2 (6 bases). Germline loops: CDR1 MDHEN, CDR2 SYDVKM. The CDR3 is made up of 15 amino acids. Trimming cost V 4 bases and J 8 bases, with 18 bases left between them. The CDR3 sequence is CASSSTGLPDHEQFF. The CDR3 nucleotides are TGTGCCAGCAGTTCGACGGGACTCCCAGACCATGAGCAGTTCTTC. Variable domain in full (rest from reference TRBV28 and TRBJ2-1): DVKVTQSSRYLVKRTGEKVFLECVQDMDHENMFWYRQDPGLGLRLIYFSYDVKMKEKGDIPEGYSVSREKKERFSLILESASTNQTSMYLCASSSTGLPDHEQFFGPGTRLTVL.

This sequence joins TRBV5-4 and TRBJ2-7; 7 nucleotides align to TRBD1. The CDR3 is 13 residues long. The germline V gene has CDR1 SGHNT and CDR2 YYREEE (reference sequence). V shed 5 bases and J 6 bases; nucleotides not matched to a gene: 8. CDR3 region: CASSIQGRLEQYF. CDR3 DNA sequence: TGTGCCAGCAGTATACAGGGGCGGCTCGAGCAGTACTTC.

The CDR3 sequence: CASGTGVFHDGYTF. CDR3 sequence (DNA): TGTGCCAGCGGAACAGGGGTGTTCCACGATGGCTACACCTTC. The J gene is TRBJ1-2, the V gene TRBV7-9; 7 nucleotides agree with TRBD1. The junction had 12 bases not matched to a gene; V was cut back by 8 bases and J by 6 bases. The CDR3 spans 14 residues. In germline, CDR1 is SEHNR, CDR2 FQNEAQ (reference sequence).

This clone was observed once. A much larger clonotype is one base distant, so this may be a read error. The CDR3 bases are TGTGCCAGCAGACCCGGGACAGGGAATCAGCCCCAGCATTTT. Its protein product is CASRPGTGNQPQHF. The chain couples TRBV2 to TRBJ1-5, with 9 nucleotides matching TRBD1. Trimming cost V 6 bases and J 4 bases; bases outside gene matches: 4. Germline V gives CDR1 SNHLY, CDR2 FYNNEI. This CDR3 has 14 amino acids.

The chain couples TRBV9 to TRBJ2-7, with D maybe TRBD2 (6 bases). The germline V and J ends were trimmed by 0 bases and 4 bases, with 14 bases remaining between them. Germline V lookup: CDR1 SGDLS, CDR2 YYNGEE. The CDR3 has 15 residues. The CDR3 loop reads CASSVAVGEVYEQYF. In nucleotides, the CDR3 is TGTGCCAGCAGCGTAGCAGTAGGGGAGGTATACGAGCAGTACTTC.

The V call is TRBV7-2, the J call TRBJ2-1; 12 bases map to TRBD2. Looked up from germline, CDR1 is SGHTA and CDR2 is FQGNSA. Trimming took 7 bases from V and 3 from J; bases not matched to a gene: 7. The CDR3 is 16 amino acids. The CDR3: CASTAWGLAGYNEQFF. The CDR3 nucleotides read TGTGCCAGCACAGCATGGGGACTAGCGGGCTACAATGAGCAGTTCTTC.

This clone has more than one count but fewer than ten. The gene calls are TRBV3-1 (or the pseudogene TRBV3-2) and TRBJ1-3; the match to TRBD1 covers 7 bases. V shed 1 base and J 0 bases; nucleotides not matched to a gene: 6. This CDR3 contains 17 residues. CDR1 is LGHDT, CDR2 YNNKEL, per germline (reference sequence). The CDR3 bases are TGTGCCAGCAGCCAAGTCCGCGGGACAGCCTCTGGAAACACCATATATTTT. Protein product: CASSQVRGTASGNTIYF.

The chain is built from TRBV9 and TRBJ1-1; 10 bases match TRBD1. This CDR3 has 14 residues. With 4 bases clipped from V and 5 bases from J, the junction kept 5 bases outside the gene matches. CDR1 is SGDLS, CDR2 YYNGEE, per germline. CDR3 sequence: CASSFGTGVTEAFF. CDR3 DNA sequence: TGTGCCAGCAGCTTCGGGACAGGGGTGACTGAAGCTTTCTTT.

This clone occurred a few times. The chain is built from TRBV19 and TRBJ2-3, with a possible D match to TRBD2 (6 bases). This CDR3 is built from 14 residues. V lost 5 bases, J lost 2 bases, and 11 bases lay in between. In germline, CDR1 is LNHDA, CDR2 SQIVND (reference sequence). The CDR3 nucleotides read TGTGCCAGTAGTTTGGGACTTGTCACAGATACGCAGTATTTT. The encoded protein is CASSLGLVTDTQYF.

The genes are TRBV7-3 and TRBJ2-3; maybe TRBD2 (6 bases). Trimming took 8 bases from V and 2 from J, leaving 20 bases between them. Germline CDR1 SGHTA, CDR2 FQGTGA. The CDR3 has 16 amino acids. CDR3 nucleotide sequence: TGTGCCAGCGTACACAAGGGAGGAAGATCCACAGATACGCAGTATTTT. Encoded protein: CASVHKGGRSTDTQYF.

CDR3 bases: TGTGCCAGCACCTCAACGCTGCGGGAGTGGGTCACCGGGGAGCTGTTTTTT. This translates into CASTSTLREWVTGELFF. The chain recombines TRBV28 with TRBJ2-2; 7 bases map to TRBD2. Germline trimming cut 7 bases from V and 4 bases from J; bases unmatched to any gene: 15. The CDR3 is made up of 17 amino acids. The germline CDR1 and CDR2 sequences are MDHEN and SYDVKM.